These 14 T cell receptor beta chains came from one sample sequenced in a study of cytomegalovirus exposure and HLA in healthy donors. PCR was performed using 60 Vbeta and 13 Jbeta primers. Assay used: immunoSEQ multiplex PCR; TCRdb lists only in-frame clones, some missing. The data hold 130,000 or so clones, with around 70% observed a single time. What was sequenced was PBMCs. These TCRs come from a man in his forties or fifties in good health and CMV-seropositive.

The J gene is TRBJ2-1, the V gene TRBV9, with TRBD2 matching 11 bases. V was pared by 0 bases and J by 4 bases, with 6 bases of the junction left unmatched. The CDR3 sequence is 17 residues long. The germline CDR1 and CDR2 sequences are SGDLS and YYNGEE. The CDR3 loop reads CASSVGVAGGRYNEQFF. The CDR3 DNA reads TGTGCCAGCAGCGTAGGAGTAGCGGGGGGGAGATACAATGAGCAGTTCTTC.

The table lists this clone with a few counts. A far larger clone is just one base off, so this is likely a read error. This chain connects TRBV5-4 to TRBJ2-2, with D possibly TRBD1 on 5 matching bases. The V end lost 5 bases, the J end lost 4 bases, and 6 bases lay between the germline ends. This CDR3 is 12 amino acids long. Germline V gene sequence: CDR1 SGHNT, CDR2 YYREEE (reference sequence). CDR3 sequence (DNA): TGTGCCAGCAGAAGGGGCACCGGGGAGCTGTTTTTT. Translated, it gives CASRRGTGELFF.

V is TRBV5-6 and J is TRBJ2-7; D is unclear. V lost 4 bases, J lost 0 bases, and 5 bases lay in between. From germline, CDR1 is SGHDT and CDR2 YYEEEE. This CDR3 has 12 amino acids. The CDR3 sequence is CASSTSSYEQYF. The CDR3 bases are TGTGCCAGCAGCACCAGCTCCTACGAGCAGTACTTC.

The rearrangement uses TRBV5-6 and TRBJ1-1, with D possibly being TRBD1 (5 bases). V lost 6 bases, J lost 4 bases, and 16 bases lay in between. CDR1 and CDR2 from the germline V gene are SGHDT and YYEEEE. CDR3 length: 14 residues. This chain's CDR3 is CASTIGVGGTEAFF. The CDR3 DNA is TGTGCCAGCACCATCGGGGTGGGGGGCACTGAAGCTTTCTTT.

This chain links TRBV6-6 with TRBJ2-5; TRBD1 aligns across 9 bases. Germline lookup yields CDR1 MNHNY and CDR2 SVGAGI (reference sequence). CDR3 length: 16 residues. V shed 2 bases and J 4 bases; nucleotides not matched to a gene: 8. The CDR3 spells CASSYGPQGAPETQYF. The CDR3, as DNA: TGTGCCAGCAGTTACGGCCCACAGGGGGCGCCAGAGACCCAGTACTTC.

The genes are TRBV2 and TRBJ2-3, with 10 bases lining up with TRBD2. With 6 bases clipped from V and 3 bases from J, the junction kept 21 bases outside the gene matches. CDR1 and CDR2 (germline): SNHLY, FYNNEI. This CDR3 comprises 20 residues. The CDR3 loop is CASRTARGLEREGSTDTQYF. CDR3 DNA sequence: TGTGCCAGCAGAACAGCCCGGGGGTTGGAGCGGGAGGGCAGTACAGATACGCAGTATTTT.

The chain couples TRBV15 to TRBJ2-5, with 7 bases matching TRBD1. Germline CDR1 is LNHNV and CDR2 is YYDKDF (reference sequence). The CDR3 is 15 amino acids. Trimming removed 0 bases from V and 4 bases from J; junction bases left unmatched: 5. CDR3 sequence (DNA): TGTGCCACCAGCAGAGAAGACAGGGTGTTAGAGACCCAGTACTTC. Translation: CATSREDRVLETQYF.

Ten or more counts support this clone. The genes are TRBV27 and TRBJ1-1; 8 nucleotides match TRBD1. The CDR3 is 16 residues long. Germline V CDR1 and CDR2: MNHEY, SMNVEV (reference sequence). J was trimmed by 0 bases and V by 3 bases; bases with no gene match: 6. CDR3 sequence reads: CASSFPDRGVNTEAFF. Here the CDR3 DNA reads TGTGCCAGCAGTTTCCCCGACAGGGGAGTGAACACTGAAGCTTTCTTT.

J is TRBJ1-2 and V is TRBV11-2; D is perhaps TRBD1 (6 bases). The CDR3 extends over 14 amino acids. V lost 7 bases and J lost 7, with 19 bases in between. In germline, CDR1 is SGHAT, CDR2 FQNNGV. The CDR3 DNA reads as TGTGCCAGCACCTTGCAGGGGCGAGTTATTGGCTACACCTTC. This translates into CASTLQGRVIGYTF.

The V gene is TRBV10-3, the J gene TRBJ2-7; 7 bases agree with TRBD1. Germline assignment: CDR1 ENHRY and CDR2 SYGVKD. Unmatched junction bases numbered 5, after V lost 10 bases and J lost 2 bases. The CDR3 extends over 12 amino acids. The CDR3 region is CATSGTAYEQYF. The CDR3 DNA reads as TGTGCCACCTCCGGGACAGCCTACGAGCAGTACTTC.

V is TRBV6-1 and J is TRBJ2-3; 9 bases agree with TRBD2. The CDR3 loop spans 15 amino acids. With 1 base clipped from V and 7 bases from J, the junction kept 6 bases outside the gene matches. Germline loops: CDR1 MNHNS, CDR2 SASEGT. The CDR3 protein is CASSEVAGAHYTQYF. In nucleotides, the CDR3 is TGTGCCAGCAGTGAAGTAGCGGGGGCGCATTATACGCAGTATTTT.

This clone was seen a few times. V and J are TRBV11-3 and TRBJ1-6; D may be TRBD1 (5 bases). The CDR3 runs to 14 residues. From germline, CDR1 is SGHNT and CDR2 YENEEA. Between the trimmed V and J ends, which lost 1 base and 5 bases, there was a span of 6 bases. CDR3 amino acids: CASSLGQNNSPLHF. The CDR3 nucleotides read TGTGCCAGCAGCTTAGGACAGAATAATTCACCCCTCCACTTT. The full variable domain, its missing parts supplied by reference TRBV11-3 and TRBJ1-6, is EAGVVQSPRYKIIEKKQPVAFWCNPISGHNTLYWYLQNLGQGPELLIRYENEEAVDDSQLPKDRFSAERLKGVDSTLKIQPAELGDSAVYLCASSLGQNNSPLHFGNGTRLTVT.

The V call is TRBV7-6, the J call TRBJ2-5; no definite D call. This CDR3 is 14 amino acids long. Germline CDR1 reads SGHVS; CDR2 reads FNYEAQ. V shed 1 base and J shed 4 bases, with 10 bases lying between them. CDR3 sequence: CASSLEEVRETQYF. The CDR3 DNA is TGTGCCAGCAGCTTAGAAGAGGTACGAGAGACCCAGTACTTC.

The chain has TRBV7-9 and TRBJ1-1, with TRBD1 identical over 7 bases. The V gene end was trimmed by 2 bases and the J gene end by 1 base; junction bases not matched to a gene: 4. The germline gives CDR1 SEHNR, CDR2 FQNEAQ (reference sequence). The CDR3 spans 15 residues. This CDR3 reads CASSLLSGGNTEAFF. The CDR3 DNA reads as TGTGCCAGCAGCTTATTATCAGGGGGGAACACTGAAGCTTTCTTT.